The text below deals with one T cell receptor (beta chain). The antigen is not known. These data originate in a study of cytomegalovirus exposure and HLA in healthy donors. The donors (healthy individuals) were bone marrow donors. The PCR made use of 60 Vbeta and 13 Jbeta primers. Sequencing was performed with immunoSEQ multiplex PCR; in TCRdb, only in-frame clones are kept and a portion is missing. The sample records under 150,000 clones, around three quarters being singletons. Study results and caveats: Among immune exposure information, only CMV serostatus was available. When analyzed later, a missense DCLRE1C variant was found to be linked to TCR beta V- and J-gene trimming.

With 0 bases removed from V and 8 bases from J, the gap between germline ends came to 11 bases. Germline CDR1 and CDR2: MNHEY and SVGAGI. The CDR3 is 14 amino acids. This receptor was taken from a woman aged 55-70 years in good health and CMV-seropositive. V gene TRBV6-5 combines with J gene TRBJ2-1; tentatively, D is TRBD2 (5 bases). The sequenced sample was PBMCs. The CDR3 loop reads CASSYSNGGDEQFF. The CDR3 DNA follows: TGTGCCAGCAGTTACTCGAACGGAGGAGATGAGCAGTTCTTC.